This T cell receptor beta chain was sequenced for a study of OX40 agonist ivuxolimab in advanced cancers. Generated by immunoSEQ multiplex PCR, the TCRdb table keeps only in-frame clones and is missing some. The sample yields roughly 99,000 clones, approximately 90% seen once. The CDR3 runs 15 residues. The germline V gene encodes CDR1 SGHNT and CDR2 YYREEE (reference sequence). Trimming stripped 5 bases from V and 1 base from J, with 15 bases between. The material sequenced was CD4+ or CD8+ T cells sorted from blood, taken in a trial of the OX40 agonist ivuxolimab. This clonotype originated in an adult with an advanced solid tumor such as melanoma, head and neck, liver or kidney cancer. The chain is built from TRBV5-4 and TRBJ1-1; possibly TRBD1 for D (5 bases). Here the CDR3 DNA reads TGTGCCAGCAGTTCCGCGGCGGGGGGGAACACTGAAGCTTTCTTT. Translated: CASSSAAGGNTEAFF. The variable domain in full, with the rest retrieved from reference TRBV5-4 and TRBJ1-1, is ETGVTQSPTHLIKTRGQQVTLRCSSQSGHNTVSWYQQALGQGPQFIFQYYREEENGRGNFPPRFSGLQFPNYSSELNVNALELDDSALYLCASSSAAGGNTEAFFGQGTRLTVV.